This entry describes one T cell receptor beta chain. Its cognate antigen is unknown. The sample belongs to a study of siplizumab effects on memory and regulatory T cells. Sequencing used immunoSEQ multiplex PCR; TCRdb keeps in-frame clones, though not all of them. The sample includes about 97,000 clones, over 90% of them seen just once. The CDR3 length is 14 residues. Germline assignment: CDR1 MNHEY and CDR2 SVGAGI. The V gene lost 2 bases and the J gene lost 6 bases, with 12 bases spanning the gap. Overall study results and limits: Significant reduction of alloreactive sequences traceable to unstimulated CD4+ memory cells was observed with siplizumab. Few alloreactive clones mapped to unstimulated subsets. In unstimulated cells, naive T cells appeared more diverse than memory T cells and seemed major alloresponse contributors. Siplizumab cultures yielded proliferating Tregs whose suppressive function was not confirmed.

The sequence was obtained from a human donor in good health. Sequencing used non-Treg CD4+ T cells sorted from blood. The chain joins TRBV6-5 to TRBJ2-3; D is perhaps TRBD2 (6 bases). CDR3 sequence: CASSYRGGADTQYF. For the CDR3, the DNA is TGTGCCAGCAGTTACAGGGGAGGAGCGGATACGCAGTATTTT.